This T cell receptor beta chain was captured in a study of shared clonotypes between healthy human individuals. Only Caucasian adults living in Nashville, Tennessee served as donors. A CD45RA-negative memory subset and a CD45RA+ naive subset were separated from the CD4+ cells. Of note for this clone: Other DNA sequences of this sample code for an identical CDR3.

Trimming cost V 0 bases and J 0 bases, with 7 bases left between them. The CDR3 consists of 16 residues. Germline loops: CDR1 SGHRS, CDR2 YFSETQ. Sequencing was performed with immunoSEQ multiplex PCR; in TCRdb, only in-frame clones are kept and a portion is missing. The data show over 2 million clones, around 93% seen once. The sequenced material came from naive CD4+ T cells from PBMCs. Subset described: CD45RA+ positively selected. V is TRBV5-1 and J is TRBJ2-6; D call uncertain. This TCR was recovered from a man aged 18 to 30 in good health. Some clones in this sample may be carry-over from other donors' samples. CDR3 coding DNA: TGCGCCAGCAGCTTGGAGGCGTCCTCTGGGGCCAACGTCCTGACTTTC. Translation: CASSLEASSGANVLTF.